This T cell receptor (beta chain) was obtained from a study of CD4 T cells in relation to SARS-CoV-2 and coronaviruses. Study as a whole: PBMCs were cultured with antigen for 10 days before TCR beta sequencing. Controls used an HIV-1 Nef peptide pool or no peptide.

Regarding this clone: As yet, its antigen is unknown.

CDR1 and CDR2 from the germline V gene are LNHDA and SQIVND (reference sequence). The V end was cut by 3 bases, the J end by 6 bases, with 14 bases between. This CDR3 contains 15 residues. Sequencing was performed with immunoSEQ multiplex PCR; in TCRdb, only in-frame clones are kept and a portion is missing. The table has around 16,000 clones, roughly 78% seen once. CD4+ T cells from unexposed donors were obtained before the COVID-19 pandemic (2011-2018). After about ten days of culture, CD4+ T cells were isolated. Testing used SARS-CoV-2 S/N and four cold-coronavirus spikes on unexposed-donor CD4+ T cells, cells permitting. PBMCs were plated at two million per well in IL-2-containing medium.

The chain couples TRBV19 to TRBJ2-2; D remains unclear. This receptor was obtained from a human donor in good health. The sample comprised CD4+ T cells from PBMCs, cultured in vitro. The CDR3 region is CASSISLEVAGELFF. The CDR3 DNA is TGTGCCAGTAGTATTTCCCTAGAGGTGGCCGGGGAGCTGTTTTTT.